This T cell receptor beta chain was found in a study of blood T cell repertoires in COVID-19. This clone was picked up a small number of times. Per the germline V gene, CDR1 is SGHKS and CDR2 is YYEKEE (reference sequence). The CDR3 is made up of 10 amino acids. Trimming took off 7 bases at V and 5 bases at J, with 6 bases between the two ends. Original data processing: Researchers report that nucleated cell counts were estimated from reference gene primer amplification. Clones were sequenced by immunoSEQ multiplex PCR, and TCRdb holds only the in-frame ones, with some missing. The V and J calls and the clone size are those of that table, but D and trimming were determined from the DNA. The sample consists of about 190,000 clones, 70% to 85% of them appearing once.

The clonotype comes from a woman between 50 and 59 years old with acute or convalescent COVID-19. The chain has TRBV5-5 and TRBJ1-1; D gene ambiguous. Material for sequencing was peripheral blood. CDR3 region: CASGGTEAFF. CDR3 DNA sequence: TGTGCCAGCGGAGGAACTGAAGCTTTCTTT.